This TCR beta chain was recovered during a study of T-cell memory formation after mild COVID-19. TCRdb passed the 5' RACE reads through MiXCR, listing each CDR3 protein once. This table has a few hundred thousand distinct CDR3 sequences, roughly 10% appearing once. This CDR3 spans 15 amino acids. Germline values: CDR1 SGHRS, CDR2 YFSETQ. V was trimmed by 0 bases and J by 5 bases, leaving 12 bases between them. This clonotype was detected only a few times. The sequencing input was PBMCs or a T cell subset sorted from them (not recorded which). The receptor was isolated from a man between 18 and 29 years old who had mild COVID-19 (a few samples of this study predate the infection). Cell type and time point are not known. The chain links TRBV5-1 to TRBJ1-5; no clear D. The CDR3 spells CASSLGVGEYQPQHF. The CDR3 DNA reads TGCGCCAGCAGCTTGGGGGTCGGGGAATATCAGCCCCAGCATTTT.